The 6 T cell receptor beta chains presented below share a single source sample, sequenced in a study of beta chain features in type 1 diabetes. Every isolated RNA sample was fully reverse transcribed, so sequencing captured expressed TCRB transcripts. Measured with immunoSEQ multiplex PCR; TCRdb has only the in-frame clones, and not every one. The repertoire holds more than 300,000 clones, with roughly an eighth as singletons. Sequencing used naive CD4+ T cells from blood. The receptor source for this set is a man aged 18 to 35 in good health.

The V call is TRBV19, the J call TRBJ2-6; D unresolved. Deletions cut 8 bases from V and 2 bases from J, with 7 bases between. There are 13 residues in the CDR3. Germline lookup yields CDR1 LNHDA and CDR2 SQIVND (reference sequence). CDR3 in amino acids: CASRYTGANVLTF. For the CDR3, the DNA is TGTGCCAGTCGATACACTGGGGCCAACGTCCTGACTTTC.

This clone was seen a few times. The V call is TRBV7-9, the J call TRBJ2-7; perhaps TRBD1 as D (5 bases). Trimming pared 2 bases from V and 2 bases from J, leaving 10 bases between. The CDR3 is made up of 14 amino acids. Germline CDR1 reads SEHNR; CDR2 reads FQNEAQ (reference sequence). The CDR3: CASSLRQSTYEQYF. The CDR3 nucleotides are TGTGCCAGCAGCTTAAGACAGAGTACCTACGAGCAGTACTTC.

This clone was observed a few times. This chain links TRBV10-3 with TRBJ2-1, with D possibly TRBD2 on 5 matching bases. The CDR3 has 15 amino acids. V was shortened by 2 bases and J by 2 bases, with 10 bases between the two germline ends. The V gene's germline CDR1 is ENHRY and CDR2 SYGVKD. For the CDR3, the DNA is TGTGCCATCAGTGAGACGAGGGAGACCTACAATGAGCAGTTCTTC. Its protein is CAISETRETYNEQFF.

This clone was seen a handful of times. The chain joins TRBV2 to TRBJ1-5; D perhaps matches TRBD1 (6 bases). CDR3 length: 15 amino acids. In germline, CDR1 is SNHLY, CDR2 FYNNEI. Trimming shortened V by 4 bases and J by 3 bases, and 13 bases separated the two germline ends. In nucleotides, the CDR3 is TGTGCCAGCAGTGTTACGGACAGCTTCAATCAGCCCCAGCATTTT. Protein sequence: CASSVTDSFNQPQHF.

V usage is TRBV7-8 and J usage is TRBJ1-5; the match to TRBD1 covers 7 bases. CDR1 is SGHVS and CDR2 is FQNEAQ in the germline V gene. V trimming: 5 bases; J trimming: 3 bases; junction bases outside the gene matches: 7. CDR3 length equals 15 residues. Written as DNA, the CDR3 is TGTGCCAGCAGCCTCGACAGGGTAAACAATCAGCCCCAGCATTTT. Its translation is CASSLDRVNNQPQHF.

This rearrangement joins TRBV10-3 to TRBJ2-3, with 7 bases that match TRBD1. The V gene end was trimmed by 10 bases and the J gene end by 3 bases; junction bases not matched to a gene: 10. Germline V gives CDR1 ENHRY, CDR2 SYGVKD. This CDR3 has 14 amino acids. CDR3 in amino acids: CASRSRGITDTQYF. CDR3 bases: TGTGCCAGCCGGAGCAGGGGGATAACAGATACGCAGTATTTT.